This is a list of T cell receptor beta chains from one sample in a study of cytomegalovirus exposure and HLA in healthy donors. Clones were read by immunoSEQ multiplex PCR, and TCRdb kept only the in-frame ones, dropping some. The sample lists about 100,000 clones, roughly three quarters seen once, with approximately 4.1% in the top ten. Material for sequencing was PBMCs. These receptor sequences come from a female donor in good health and CMV-seropositive. Both conserved end residues are part of each CDR3. Each record gives: V gene, D gene, clone size, J gene, CDR3 DNA, CDR3 protein. The D gene is left open where the match is weak. Size tells how often a clone was seen (once, few, many) or the class of an expanded clone, and some rows leave it out.

v_gene: TRBV30; d_gene: -; abundance: -; j_gene: TRBJ1-1; CDR3nt: TGTGCCTGGCTAGGAGACACTGAAGCTTTCTTT; CDR3aa: CAWLGDTEAFF
v_gene: TRBV10-3; d_gene: TRBD2; abundance: -; j_gene: TRBJ2-1; CDR3nt: TGTGCCATCAAGGGACTAGCGGGGGCCGGGTCCTACAATGAGCAGTTCTTC; CDR3aa: CAIKGLAGAGSYNEQFF
v_gene: TRBV6-1; d_gene: -; abundance: -; j_gene: TRBJ1-5; CDR3nt: TGTGCCAGCAGTGAACAGGGCGTCAATCAGCCCCAGCATTTT; CDR3aa: CASSEQGVNQPQHF
v_gene: TRBV5-1; d_gene: TRBD1; abundance: -; j_gene: TRBJ1-1; CDR3nt: TGCGCCAGCAGCTCGGGACAGGGAAACACTGAAGCTTTCTTT; CDR3aa: CASSSGQGNTEAFF
v_gene: TRBV19; d_gene: -; abundance: -; j_gene: TRBJ1-1; CDR3nt: TGTGCCAGTATCGGGACACCTCTCGAAGCTTTCTTT; CDR3aa: CASIGTPLEAFF
v_gene: TRBV19; d_gene: TRBD1; abundance: -; j_gene: TRBJ2-1; CDR3nt: TGTGCCAGTAGTATGGGGACAGAGGCCTACAATGAGCAGTTCTTC; CDR3aa: CASSMGTEAYNEQFF
v_gene: TRBV7-9; d_gene: -; abundance: -; j_gene: TRBJ2-7; CDR3nt: TGTTCCAGCAGCACTGTCTCGACTCGAAGTGGCTACGAGCAGTACTTC; CDR3aa: CSSSTVSTRSGYEQYF
v_gene: TRBV7-9; d_gene: -; abundance: -; j_gene: TRBJ2-2; CDR3nt: TGTTCCAGCAGCTTACCCCAGGGCCCCGGGAACACCGGGGAGCTGTTTTTT; CDR3aa: CSSSLPQGPGNTGELFF
v_gene: TRBV9; d_gene: -; abundance: -; j_gene: TRBJ1-2; CDR3nt: TGTGCCAGTCAAAACAGATACTATGGCTACACCTTC; CDR3aa: CASQNRYYGYTF
v_gene: TRBV27; d_gene: TRBD2; abundance: few; j_gene: TRBJ2-1; CDR3nt: TGTGCCAGCAGTTTTCGACTAGCGGGAGGGCTCTACAATGAGCAGTTCTTC; CDR3aa: CASSFRLAGGLYNEQFF
v_gene: TRBV9; d_gene: TRBD1; abundance: -; j_gene: TRBJ2-7; CDR3nt: TGTGCCAGCAGCGTCGGACCGGGACAGGGTCCTCCGGGCCCCTCCTACGAGCAGTACTTC; CDR3aa: CASSVGPGQGPPGPSYEQYF
v_gene: TRBV25-1; d_gene: -; abundance: few; j_gene: TRBJ1-6; CDR3nt: TGTGCCAGCAGTGAGCCCCAGGGCGAATCACCCCTCCACTTT; CDR3aa: CASSEPQGESPLHF
v_gene: TRBV2; d_gene: -; abundance: -; j_gene: TRBJ2-5; CDR3nt: TGTGCCAGCAGTGAGGTTCGGCAAGAGACCCAGTACTTC; CDR3aa: CASSEVRQETQYF
v_gene: TRBV29-1; d_gene: -; abundance: -; j_gene: TRBJ2-7; CDR3nt: TGCAGCGTCGGACGAACAGGGTTAGACGAGCAGTACTTC; CDR3aa: CSVGRTGLDEQYF
v_gene: TRBV15; d_gene: -; abundance: -; j_gene: TRBJ2-1; CDR3nt: TGTGCCACCAGCAGAGTTAGCTACAATGAGCAGTTCTTC; CDR3aa: CATSRVSYNEQFF
v_gene: TRBV7-8; d_gene: -; abundance: -; j_gene: TRBJ1-1; CDR3nt: TGTGCCAGCAGCCCCAGACAGAACACTGAAGCTTTCTTT; CDR3aa: CASSPRQNTEAFF
v_gene: TRBV7-8; d_gene: TRBD1; abundance: -; j_gene: TRBJ1-5; CDR3nt: TGTGCCAGCAGCCCAAGGCGGGACAGGGGGTATCAGCCCCAGCATTTT; CDR3aa: CASSPRRDRGYQPQHF
v_gene: TRBV30; d_gene: TRBD2; abundance: once; j_gene: TRBJ2-7; CDR3nt: TGTGCCTGGCGCTTAGCGGGAGGCCCCTACGAGCAGTACTTC; CDR3aa: CAWRLAGGPYEQYF
v_gene: TRBV28; d_gene: TRBD1; abundance: -; j_gene: TRBJ2-7; CDR3nt: TGTGCCAGCAGAATAGGGACAGGGAGCTCCTACGAGCAGTACTTC; CDR3aa: CASRIGTGSSYEQYF
v_gene: TRBV30; d_gene: -; abundance: -; j_gene: TRBJ2-2; CDR3nt: TGTGCCTCAGGCCCAGGGAACACCGGGGAGCTGTTTTTT; CDR3aa: CASGPGNTGELFF
v_gene: TRBV5-5; d_gene: TRBD2; abundance: once; j_gene: TRBJ2-3; CDR3nt: TGTGCCAGCAGCTTGGGGGTAGCGGGAGGTCGTGATACGCAGTATTTT; CDR3aa: CASSLGVAGGRDTQYF
v_gene: TRBV7-9; d_gene: -; abundance: -; j_gene: TRBJ2-1; CDR3nt: TGTGCCAGCAGCCGATGGTCGGGAGAGGCAAATGAGCAGTTCTTC; CDR3aa: CASSRWSGEANEQFF
v_gene: TRBV2; d_gene: -; abundance: -; j_gene: TRBJ1-3; CDR3nt: TGTGCCAGCAGTGTGAGTGAAGGCAGGGGAAACACCATATATTTT; CDR3aa: CASSVSEGRGNTIYF
v_gene: TRBV19; d_gene: TRBD1; abundance: -; j_gene: TRBJ2-3; CDR3nt: TGTGCCAGTAGTACTCGGACAGGGGGCGCGGAAGATACGCAGTATTTT; CDR3aa: CASSTRTGGAEDTQYF
v_gene: TRBV19; d_gene: TRBD1; abundance: -; j_gene: TRBJ1-5; CDR3nt: TGTGCCAGTACAACAGGGGGCTTCGGCAATCAGCCCCAGCATTTT; CDR3aa: CASTTGGFGNQPQHF
v_gene: TRBV7-2; d_gene: TRBD2; abundance: -; j_gene: TRBJ2-7; CDR3nt: TGTGCCAGCAGCCCCAGGACTAGCGGGGGCTACGAGCAGTACTTC; CDR3aa: CASSPRTSGGYEQYF
v_gene: TRBV18; d_gene: -; abundance: few; j_gene: TRBJ1-2; CDR3nt: TGTGCCAGCTCACCTAAGGGGAAGAACTATGGCTACACCTTC; CDR3aa: CASSPKGKNYGYTF
v_gene: TRBV25-1; d_gene: -; abundance: -; j_gene: TRBJ2-1; CDR3nt: TGTGCCAGCAGTGAAGGGCGGGGCTACAATGAGCAGTTCTTC; CDR3aa: CASSEGRGYNEQFF
v_gene: TRBV4-3; d_gene: -; abundance: few; j_gene: TRBJ2-1; CDR3nt: TGCGCCAGCTCAGGGTTCAATGAGCAGTTCTTC; CDR3aa: CASSGFNEQFF
v_gene: TRBV10-3; d_gene: TRBD1; abundance: once; j_gene: TRBJ2-1; CDR3nt: TGTGCCATCAGCACAGGGGATGAGCAGTTCTTC; CDR3aa: CAISTGDEQFF